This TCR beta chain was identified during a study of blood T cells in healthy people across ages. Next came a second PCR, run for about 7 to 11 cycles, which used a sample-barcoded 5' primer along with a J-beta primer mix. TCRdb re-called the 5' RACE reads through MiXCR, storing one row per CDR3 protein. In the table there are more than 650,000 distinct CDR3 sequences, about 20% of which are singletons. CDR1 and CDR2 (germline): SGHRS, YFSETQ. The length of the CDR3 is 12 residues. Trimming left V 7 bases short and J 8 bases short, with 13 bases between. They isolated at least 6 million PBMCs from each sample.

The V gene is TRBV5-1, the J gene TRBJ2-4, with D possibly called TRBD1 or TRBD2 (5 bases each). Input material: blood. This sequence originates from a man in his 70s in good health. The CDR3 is CASSKGRDIQYF. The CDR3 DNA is TGCGCCAGCTCTAAGGGGAGAGACATTCAGTACTTC.